These T cell receptor beta chains were read from a single sample in a study of blood T cell repertoires in COVID-19. The assay was immunoSEQ multiplex PCR, and TCRdb's table has in-frame clones only and misses some. The sample consists of hundreds of thousands of clones, 85% to 90% of them appearing once. The sequencing input was peripheral blood. The receptors were sampled from a man aged 18 to 30 with COVID-19, enrolled during active disease. The CDR3 runs from the conserved cysteine through the conserved F or W. A D gene is named only where the DNA matches it firmly. For some rows the clone size is stated as once, few or many, or as a class when expanded; others skip it.

- | - | TRBJ2-4 | TRBV3-1/TRBV3-2 | CASSQDWRRNIQYF | TGTGCCAGCAGCCAAGATTGGCGGAGAAACATTCAGTACTTC
TRBD1 | - | TRBJ1-6 | TRBV7-9 | CASSFSGGDSPLHF | TGTGCCAGCAGCTTTTCAGGGGGCGATTCACCCCTCCACTTT
- | - | TRBJ2-7 | TRBV6-2/TRBV6-3 | CASSYGRRPYEQYF | TGTGCCAGCAGTTACGGCAGGCGTCCCTACGAGCAGTACTTC
- | - | TRBJ1-2 | TRBV5-4 | CASSSGDFNYGYTF | TGTGCCAGCAGCTCAGGGGATTTTAACTATGGCTACACCTTC
- | - | TRBJ1-4 | TRBV5-1 | CASSLDLDEKLFF | TGCGCCAGCAGCTTGGATCTAGATGAAAAACTGTTTTTT
TRBD1 | - | TRBJ2-7 | TRBV2 | CASRGQGADEQYF | TGTGCCAGCAGGGGACAGGGGGCGGACGAGCAGTACTTC
TRBD1 | few | TRBJ2-1 | TRBV7-2 | CASSGRDSYNEQFF | TGTGCCAGCAGCGGACGGGACAGTTACAATGAGCAGTTCTTC
TRBD1 | - | TRBJ1-2 | TRBV24-1 | CATSEPDRGDGYTF | TGTGCCACCAGTGAACCGGACAGGGGGGATGGCTACACCTTC
- | - | TRBJ2-1 | TRBV28 | CASSRRGQFF | TGTGCCAGCAGTCGGAGGGGGCAGTTCTTC
- | once | TRBJ2-1 | TRBV27 | CASSLSRVYEQFF | TGTGCCAGCAGTTTATCTCGGGTCTATGAGCAGTTCTTC
TRBD2 | - | TRBJ2-7 | TRBV27 | CASRHGGGIYEQYF | TGTGCCAGCAGACACGGGGGGGGCATATACGAGCAGTACTTC
TRBD1 | - | TRBJ2-7 | TRBV10-2 | CASGRTGNEQYF | TGCGCCAGCGGTAGGACAGGGAACGAGCAGTACTTC
TRBD1 | - | TRBJ2-1 | TRBV7-8 | CASSPGQGRYNEQFF | TGTGCCAGCAGCCCCGGACAGGGTCGGTACAATGAGCAGTTCTTC
TRBD2 | once | TRBJ2-6 | TRBV3-1/TRBV3-2 | CASSQDRLAGGPGANVLTF | TGTGCCAGCAGCCAAGATCGGCTAGCGGGAGGCCCTGGGGCCAACGTCCTGACTTTC
- | - | TRBJ1-3 | TRBV6-5 | CASSYRIHSGNTIYF | TGTGCCAGCAGTTACCGTATACACTCTGGAAACACCATATATTTT
TRBD1 | - | TRBJ2-1 | TRBV7-9 | CASSLADRGSSNEQFF | TGTGCCAGCAGCTTAGCGGACAGGGGAAGTTCTAATGAGCAGTTCTTC